This TCR beta chain emerged from a study of T-cell reconstitution after alpha-beta-depleted transplantation in children. In this sample, this clonotype turned up many times. Its target is unknown. Whole-study results and caveats: One year after transplant, T-cell counts and diversity came mostly from newly produced T cells.

It was with unique molecular identifiers that the TCRbeta library was prepared. Each CDR3 protein is one row after TCRdb ran MiXCR on the PCR reads. The sample lists over 45,000 distinct CDR3 sequences, approximately 6.1% seen once, with 30% to 35% in the top ten. Trimming left V 4 bases short and J 4 bases short, with 11 bases between. This CDR3 comprises 13 residues. In germline, CDR1 is SQVTM, CDR2 ANQGSEA. The receptor was derived from a female patient between 2 and 15 years old who had a stem cell transplant for aplastic anemia, so the T cells may come from the graft donor. Specimen: PBMCs, mostly from graft donor cells, collected 60 days after TCRalphabeta/CD19-depleted stem cell transplant. The chain couples TRBV29-1 to TRBJ2-1; possible D gene TRBD2, 6 bases. CDR3 bases: TGCAGCGTTGCTGGGGACTTTTACAATGAGCAGTTCTTC. Amino acids: CSVAGDFYNEQFF.